This TCR beta chain was sequenced for a study of cytomegalovirus exposure and HLA in healthy donors. Study-level results: An analysis done earlier found most TCR beta V segments productive about 87% or about 30% of the time.

This clone was seen a handful of times. No antigen is known for it. Researchers ran the PCR with 60 Vbeta and 13 Jbeta primers. Method: immunoSEQ multiplex PCR; TCRdb's copy keeps in-frame clones and lacks some. The data hold fewer than 250,000 clones, with 70% to 80% observed a single time. The receptor was derived from a woman aged 30 to 39 in good health and CMV-seropositive. Sequenced material: PBMCs.

CDR3 nucleotides: TGTGCCAGCAGCTTGGTCCTCCAGGAGACCCAGTACTTC. Protein sequence: CASSLVLQETQYF. The chain uses TRBV7-2 and TRBJ2-5; no firm D call. Trimming took 3 bases from V and 5 from J, leaving 10 bases between them. CDR3 length: 13 residues. Per germline, CDR1 SGHTA and CDR2 FQGNSA.